This TCR beta chain emerged from a study of T cells in localized non-small cell lung cancer. TCRdb keeps only in-frame clones here, not all; method: immunoSEQ multiplex PCR. The sample gives roughly 71,000 clones, around 85% of which show up once; 21% is in the top ten. The TCR was taken from a male donor at least 60 years old with stage III squamous cell lung carcinoma. Sample: peripheral blood, taken before any cancer treatment.

The CDR3 DNA reads as TGTGCCAGCAGCCTTCGGGGGGGCCGGATAGATACGCAGTATTTT. This translates into CASSLRGGRIDTQYF. The chain couples TRBV7-2 to TRBJ2-3, with 8 positions matching TRBD2. The CDR3 covers 15 residues. In germline, CDR1 is SGHTA, CDR2 FQGNSA. With V trimmed by 5 bases and J by 5 bases, 9 bases remained unmatched.